Listed here are 18 T cell receptor beta chains from one sample, sequenced in a study of human T cells and chemical hapten exposure. Time point indicated: patch test 3, about 24 weeks after DPC sensitization. The treatment was: therapeutic diphenylcyclopropenone sensitization with weekly scalp DPC. TCRdb called the RACE reads again in MiXCR, with one record for every CDR3 protein. Among roughly 97,000 distinct CDR3 sequences, roughly 27% were seen once, and the ten largest hold approximately 10%. Sequencing was performed on whole blood, taken in connection with sensitization to the hapten diphenylcyclopropenone (DPC). These receptors all stem from a middle-aged man with alopecia areata. Some clones in this sample may be carry-over from other donors' samples.

The chain combines TRBV7-9 with TRBJ2-5; the match to TRBD2 covers 15 bases. CDR1 and CDR2 from the germline V gene are SEHNR and FQNEAQ (reference sequence). This CDR3 has 17 residues. Trimming removed 3 bases from V and 4 bases from J; junction bases left unmatched: 6. Written as DNA, the CDR3 is TGTGCCAGCAGCTTGGGACTAGCGGGAGGAAGAACAGAGACCCAGTACTTC. Translated: CASSLGLAGGRTETQYF.

This chain joins TRBV25-1 and TRBJ2-3; D gene unclear. The CDR3 covers 11 residues. Looked up from germline, CDR1 is MGHDK and CDR2 is SYGVNS. Trimming shortened V by 8 bases and J by 6 bases, and 9 bases separated the two germline ends. The CDR3 DNA sequence: TGTGCCAGCCACCGCGGCGATACGCAGTATTTT. Its translation is CASHRGDTQYF.

The rearrangement uses TRBV12-3 or TRBV12-4 and TRBJ2-7; either TRBD1 or TRBD2 may supply D (5 bases each). V was shortened by 3 bases and J by 0 bases, with 15 bases between the two germline ends. This CDR3 comprises 16 residues. The CDR3 here is CASSFLEGTDSYEQYF. The CDR3 region has the DNA TGTGCCAGCAGTTTTCTCGAAGGGACGGACTCCTACGAGCAGTACTTC.

The rearrangement joins TRBV12-3 or TRBV12-4 to TRBJ2-7; TRBD2 matches 10 bases. V gave up 6 bases and J gave up 0 bases; unmatched junction bases: 2. The CDR3 length is 14 residues. The CDR3 nucleotides read TGTGCCAGCAGCTGGACTAGCGGCTCCTACGAGCAGTACTTC. Translated, it gives CASSWTSGSYEQYF.

The genes are TRBV7-2 and TRBJ2-3; 14 positions match TRBD2. Germline trimming cut 2 bases from V and 0 bases from J; bases unmatched to any gene: 4. The CDR3 sequence is 18 residues long. CDR1 is SGHTA, CDR2 FQGNSA, per germline. Here the CDR3 reads CASSLRGTSGGSTDTQYF. The CDR3 coding sequence is TGTGCCAGCAGCTTACGAGGGACTAGCGGGGGAAGCACAGATACGCAGTATTTT.

This chain joins TRBV28 and TRBJ2-7; a weak D match, TRBD1 (5 bases). The V gene's germline CDR1 is MDHEN and CDR2 SYDVKM. The CDR3 has 12 residues. The CDR3 DNA follows: TGTGCTACTCAGGGCATGATCTACGAGCAGTACTTC. Translation: CATQGMIYEQYF. Drawing the rest from reference TRBV28 and TRBJ2-7, the complete variable domain is DVKVTQSSRYLVKRTGEKVFLECVQDMDHENMFWYRQDPGLGLRLIYFSYDVKMKEKGDIPEGYSVSREKKERFSLILESASTNQTSMYLCATQGMIYEQYFGPGTRLTVT.

The CDR3 reads CASSRAVGLREETQYF. The DNA of the CDR3 is TGTGCCAGCAGCCGAGCCGTGGGACTGCGAGAAGAGACCCAGTACTTC. V gene TRBV14 combines with J gene TRBJ2-5; a weak D match, TRBD2 (6 bases). CDR3 size: 16 residues. The germline V gene encodes CDR1 SGHDN and CDR2 FVKESK. The germline V and J ends were trimmed by 4 bases and 3 bases, with 18 bases remaining between them.

The rearrangement joins TRBV18 to TRBJ2-1, with a possible D match to TRBD1 (6 bases). Trimming shortened V by 0 bases and J by 6 bases, and 12 bases separated the two germline ends. Germline V gene data show CDR1 as KGHSH and CDR2 as LQKENI. This CDR3 is built from 15 residues. The CDR3: CASSPPGACFNEQFF. CDR3 in DNA: TGTGCCAGCTCACCACCGGGGGCTTGTTTCAATGAGCAGTTCTTC.

The V gene is TRBV7-9, the J gene TRBJ2-1; 9 bases line up with TRBD1. J gave up 4 bases and V 6 bases, and 1 base lay outside the gene matches. This CDR3 is built from 13 residues. The germline gives CDR1 SEHNR, CDR2 FQNEAQ (reference sequence). The CDR3 region is CASRDRGYNEQFF. The CDR3 coding sequence is TGTGCCAGCAGGGACAGGGGTTACAATGAGCAGTTCTTC.

The rearrangement uses TRBV12-3 or TRBV12-4 and TRBJ1-5; 11 bases are shared with TRBD1. V was clipped by 6 bases and J by 6 bases; unmatched bases: 7. The CDR3 covers 15 residues. The chain's CDR3 is CASRAGTGGLQPQHF. The CDR3 bases are TGTGCCAGCAGGGCCGGGACAGGGGGTCTTCAGCCCCAGCATTTT.

This chain uses TRBV3-1 with TRBJ2-3; TRBD2 agrees at 8 bases. J was trimmed by 5 bases and V by 3 bases; bases with no gene match: 19. Germline-derived CDR1 and CDR2 are LGHDT and YNNKEL (reference sequence). CDR3 length: 19 residues. CDR3 coding DNA: TGTGCCAGCAGCCATCGGAGAGACTGGGAGCGGGAGCGTGGAGATACGCAGTATTTT. Translating it yields CASSHRRDWERERGDTQYF.

The chain links TRBV6-6 to TRBJ2-4, with D unclear. Germline-derived CDR1 and CDR2 are MNHNY and SVGAGI (reference sequence). The CDR3 extends over 16 amino acids. Trimming cost V 9 bases and J 0 bases, with 18 bases left between them. CDR3 in DNA: TGTGCCAGTCCCCCTTTATTACTCCTAGCCAAAAACATTCAGTACTTC. This encodes CASPPLLLLAKNIQYF.

There are a few counts of this clonotype. The gene calls are TRBV28 and TRBJ2-2; D remains unclear. V was clipped by 5 bases and J by 3 bases, with 7 bases between them. The germline V gene has CDR1 MDHEN and CDR2 SYDVKM. This CDR3 has 13 residues. This CDR3 is CASSTQYTGELFF. The CDR3 bases are TGTGCCAGCAGTACGCAGTACACCGGGGAGCTGTTTTTT.

The gene calls are TRBV11-2 and TRBJ2-1; 8 nucleotides line up with TRBD2. In germline, CDR1 is SGHAT, CDR2 FQNNGV. The V and J ends lost 5 bases and 2 bases, in that order; junction bases with no gene match: 5. The CDR3 covers 15 residues. The CDR3 DNA follows: TGTGCCAGCAGCGAAAGCGGGAGTCCCTACAATGAGCAGTTCTTC. Protein sequence: CASSESGSPYNEQFF.

This rearrangement joins TRBV25-1 to TRBJ2-4; a weak D match, TRBD2 (5 bases). Trimming stripped 4 bases from V and 0 bases from J, with 10 bases between. The CDR3 has 15 residues. Germline V lookup: CDR1 MGHDK, CDR2 SYGVNS. CDR3 amino acids: CASSGRGIAKNIQYF. CDR3 coding DNA: TGTGCCAGCAGTGGACGAGGGATAGCCAAAAACATTCAGTACTTC.

In its sample, this clonotype was seen many times. The chain employs TRBV2 and TRBJ2-7, with 7 bases fitting TRBD2. CDR3 length equals 14 residues. Germline CDR1 and CDR2: SNHLY and FYNNEI. V lost 2 bases to trimming and J lost 3 bases; unmatched junction nucleotides: 4. CDR3 in DNA: TGTGCCAGCAGTGAAACAAGCGGGAACTACGAGCAGTACTTC. This codes for CASSETSGNYEQYF.

The chain uses TRBV7-8 and TRBJ1-5; tentative D call: TRBD1 (5 bases). The CDR3 is 16 residues long. Deletions cut 1 base from V and 4 bases from J, with 14 bases between. Germline V gene lookup returns CDR1 SGHVS and CDR2 FQNEAQ. The CDR3 loop is CASSLGDEAGNQPQHF. The CDR3 bases are TGTGCCAGCAGCTTAGGAGACGAGGCAGGGAATCAGCCCCAGCATTTT.

The CDR3 here is CASSSSFGGARDTEAFF. CDR3 bases: TGTGCCAGCAGCTCCTCCTTTGGGGGGGCGCGGGACACTGAAGCTTTCTTT. V and J are TRBV7-9 and TRBJ1-1, with D tentatively TRBD1 (6 bases). V lost 4 bases and J 3 bases, leaving 21 bases between the germline ends. Germline CDR1 reads SEHNR; CDR2 reads FQNEAQ (reference sequence). The CDR3 covers 17 residues.